The 9 T cell receptor beta chains listed next were all sequenced from one sample in a study of blood T cell repertoires in COVID-19. Profiled with immunoSEQ multiplex PCR; TCRdb holds only in-frame clones, not every one. The sample shows roughly 230,000 clones, 75% to 85% of them seen only once. Sequences were obtained from peripheral blood. The source is a human donor in a cohort sampled during active COVID-19.

The chain couples TRBV29-1 to TRBJ1-1; D is unclear. CDR1 SQVTM and CDR2 ANQGSEA come from the germline V gene. The ends were cut back, 6 bases at V and 1 base at J, with 18 bases in the middle. The CDR3 has 15 residues. The CDR3: CSVMEDGSPNTEAFF. The CDR3, as DNA: TGCAGCGTGATGGAGGATGGCAGCCCGAACACTGAAGCTTTCTTT.

The chain uses TRBV6-6 and TRBJ2-7; 8 bases are shared with TRBD1. Germline-derived CDR1 and CDR2 are MNHNY and SVGAGI (reference sequence). V gave up 2 bases and J gave up 2 bases; unmatched junction bases: 8. The CDR3 has 16 amino acids. CDR3 sequence (DNA): TGTGCCAGCAGTTACGCAGACAGGGGTACAACCTACGAGCAGTACTTC. This codes for CASSYADRGTTYEQYF.

This clone appeared many times. V is TRBV2 and J is TRBJ1-2; D not certain. This CDR3 contains 11 residues. V lost 6 bases to trimming and J lost 6 bases, with 8 bases between them. CDR1 is SNHLY and CDR2 is FYNNEI in the germline V gene. As DNA, the CDR3 is TGTGCCAGCAGCCTCTTAAATGGCTACACCTTC. Translating it yields CASSLLNGYTF.

The chain recombines TRBV19 with TRBJ2-7; 9 bases align to TRBD2. The germline CDR1 and CDR2 sequences are LNHDA and SQIVND (reference sequence). The CDR3 has 16 amino acids. Trimming removed 10 bases from V and 7 bases from J; junction bases left unmatched: 20. The CDR3 bases are TGTGCCACTAAAAAACGCAAGGGACTAGCAGGGGAGGAGCAGTACTTC. Translation gives CATKKRKGLAGEEQYF.

The chain carries TRBV6-5 and TRBJ1-1; 7 bases agree with TRBD1. Looked up from germline, CDR1 is MNHEY and CDR2 is SVGAGI. The CDR3 totals 15 residues. Trimming took 1 base from V and 2 from J; bases not matched to a gene: 4. The CDR3 here is CASSYLGQVNTEAFF. CDR3 coding DNA: TGTGCCAGCAGTTACTTAGGACAGGTCAACACTGAAGCTTTCTTT.

The J gene is TRBJ1-1, the V gene TRBV2; 8 positions match TRBD1. The CDR3 runs to 13 residues. J gave up 6 bases and V 7 bases, and 7 bases lay outside the gene matches. The germline gives CDR1 SNHLY, CDR2 FYNNEI. The CDR3 DNA sequence: TGTGCCAGCATGCAGGGGGCTATCGCTGAAGCTTTCTTT. Translating it yields CASMQGAIAEAFF.

This clone was observed a few times. J is TRBJ2-2 and V is TRBV5-6, with D possibly being TRBD2 (6 bases). CDR1 is SGHDT and CDR2 is YYEEEE in the germline V gene. Trimming stripped 0 bases from V and 2 bases from J, with 14 bases between. This CDR3 is 17 amino acids long. CDR3 amino acids: CASSLAAVAVNTGELFF. CDR3 bases: TGTGCCAGCAGCTTGGCCGCGGTAGCGGTAAACACCGGGGAGCTGTTTTTT.

The J gene is TRBJ1-1, the V gene TRBV18, with D uncertain. This CDR3 has 14 residues. Looked up from germline, CDR1 is KGHSH and CDR2 is LQKENI. V lost 0 bases to trimming and J lost 3 bases, with 8 bases between them. The DNA of the CDR3 is TGTGCCAGCTCACCACCGTCAGTTTACACTGAAGCTTTCTTT. Protein product: CASSPPSVYTEAFF.

The V and J genes are TRBV4-1 and TRBJ2-7; D is perhaps TRBD1 (6 bases). V gave up 0 bases and J gave up 0 bases, with 9 bases separating them. CDR3 length: 15 residues. Per germline, CDR1 MGHRA and CDR2 YSYEKL. CDR3 amino acids: CASSQDRGSSYEQYF. The CDR3, as DNA: TGCGCCAGCAGCCAAGATAGGGGGAGCTCCTACGAGCAGTACTTC.